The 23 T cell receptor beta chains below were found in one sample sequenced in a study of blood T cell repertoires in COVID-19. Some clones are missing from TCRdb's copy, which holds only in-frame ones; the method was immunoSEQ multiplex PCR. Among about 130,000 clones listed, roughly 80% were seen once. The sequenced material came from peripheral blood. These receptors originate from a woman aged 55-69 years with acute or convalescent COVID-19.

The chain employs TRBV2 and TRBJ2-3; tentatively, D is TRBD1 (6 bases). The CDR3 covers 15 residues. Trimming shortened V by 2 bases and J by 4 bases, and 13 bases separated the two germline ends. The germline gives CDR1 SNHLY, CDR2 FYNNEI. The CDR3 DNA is TGTGCCAGCAGTGAACGGGTCAGGGGACCAGATACGCAGTATTTT. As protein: CASSERVRGPDTQYF.

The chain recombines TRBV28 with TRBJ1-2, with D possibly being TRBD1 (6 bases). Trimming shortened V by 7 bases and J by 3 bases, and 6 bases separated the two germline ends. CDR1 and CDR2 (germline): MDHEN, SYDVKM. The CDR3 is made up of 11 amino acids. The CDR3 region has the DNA TGTGCCAGCACAGGGGACTATGGCTACACCTTC. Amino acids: CASTGDYGYTF.

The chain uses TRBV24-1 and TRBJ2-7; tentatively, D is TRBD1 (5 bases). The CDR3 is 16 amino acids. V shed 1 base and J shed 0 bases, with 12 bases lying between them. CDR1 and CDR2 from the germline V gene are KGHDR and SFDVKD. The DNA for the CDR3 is TGTGCCACCAGTGATTTAGTAGGACATAGCTCCTACGAGCAGTACTTC. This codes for CATSDLVGHSSYEQYF.

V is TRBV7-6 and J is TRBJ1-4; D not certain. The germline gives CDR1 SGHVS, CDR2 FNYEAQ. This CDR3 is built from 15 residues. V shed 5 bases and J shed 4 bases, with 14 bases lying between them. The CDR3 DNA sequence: TGTGCCAGCAGCGGTACAGTCGACGGTAATGAAAAACTGTTTTTT. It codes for CASSGTVDGNEKLFF.

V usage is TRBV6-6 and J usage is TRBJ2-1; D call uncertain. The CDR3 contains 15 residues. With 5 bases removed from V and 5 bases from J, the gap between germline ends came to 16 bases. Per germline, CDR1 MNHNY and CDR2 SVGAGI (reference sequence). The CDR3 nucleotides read TGTGCCAGCAGTCCGCGCCTCCCGGTTAACAATGAGCAGTTCTTC. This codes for CASSPRLPVNNEQFF.

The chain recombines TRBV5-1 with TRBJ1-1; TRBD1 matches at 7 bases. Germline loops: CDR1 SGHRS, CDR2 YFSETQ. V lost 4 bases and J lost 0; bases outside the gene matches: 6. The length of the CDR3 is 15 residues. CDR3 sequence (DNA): TGCGCCAGCAGCCCGTGGACAGGCATGAACACTGAAGCTTTCTTT. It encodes CASSPWTGMNTEAFF. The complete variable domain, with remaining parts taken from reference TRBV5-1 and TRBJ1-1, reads KAGVTQTPRYLIKTRGQQVTLSCSPISGHRSVSWYQQTPGQGLQFLFEYFSETQRNKGNFPGRFSGRQFSNSRSEMNVSTLELGDSALYLCASSPWTGMNTEAFFGQGTRLTVV.

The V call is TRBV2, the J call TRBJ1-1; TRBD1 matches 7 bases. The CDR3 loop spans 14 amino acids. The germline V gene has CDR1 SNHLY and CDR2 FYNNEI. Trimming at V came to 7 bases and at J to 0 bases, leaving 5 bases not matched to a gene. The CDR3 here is CASKRQGMNTEAFF. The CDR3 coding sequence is TGTGCCAGCAAGAGACAGGGCATGAACACTGAAGCTTTCTTT.

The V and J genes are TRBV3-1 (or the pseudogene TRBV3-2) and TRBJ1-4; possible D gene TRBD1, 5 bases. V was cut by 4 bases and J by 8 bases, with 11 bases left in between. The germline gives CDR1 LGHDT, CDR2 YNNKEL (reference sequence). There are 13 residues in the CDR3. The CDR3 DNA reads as TGTGCCAGCAGCCTCCGGGGGGAAGAAAAACTGTTTTTT. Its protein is CASSLRGEEKLFF.

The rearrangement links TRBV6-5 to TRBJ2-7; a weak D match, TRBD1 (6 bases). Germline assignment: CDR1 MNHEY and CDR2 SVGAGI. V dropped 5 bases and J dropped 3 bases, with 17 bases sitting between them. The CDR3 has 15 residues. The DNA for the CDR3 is TGTGCCAGCAGTCGAAACAGGGAAGGGAACTACGAGCAGTACTTC. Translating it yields CASSRNREGNYEQYF.

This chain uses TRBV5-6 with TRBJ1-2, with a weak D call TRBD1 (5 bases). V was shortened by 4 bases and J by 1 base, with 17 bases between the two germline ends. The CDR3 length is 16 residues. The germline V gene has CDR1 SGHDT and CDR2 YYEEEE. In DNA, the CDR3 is TGTGCCAGCAGCCAAGATCAGGGATCTTTTAACTATGGCTACACCTTC. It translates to CASSQDQGSFNYGYTF.

This CDR3 is CAWSEGQGPSSPLHF. The CDR3 bases are TGTGCCTGGAGTGAGGGACAGGGCCCTAGTTCACCCCTCCACTTT. The J gene is TRBJ1-6, the V gene TRBV30; TRBD1 matches at 9 bases. CDR1 is GTSNPN and CDR2 is SVGIG in the germline V gene (reference sequence). V shed 1 base and J 9 bases; nucleotides not matched to a gene: 7. The CDR3 runs to 15 residues.

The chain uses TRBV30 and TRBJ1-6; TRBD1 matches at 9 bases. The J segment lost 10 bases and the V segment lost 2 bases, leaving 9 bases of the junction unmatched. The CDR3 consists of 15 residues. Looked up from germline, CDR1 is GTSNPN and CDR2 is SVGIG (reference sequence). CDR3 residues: CAWSFSGQGGSPLHF. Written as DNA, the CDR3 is TGTGCCTGGAGTTTCTCGGGACAGGGTGGCTCACCCCTCCACTTT.

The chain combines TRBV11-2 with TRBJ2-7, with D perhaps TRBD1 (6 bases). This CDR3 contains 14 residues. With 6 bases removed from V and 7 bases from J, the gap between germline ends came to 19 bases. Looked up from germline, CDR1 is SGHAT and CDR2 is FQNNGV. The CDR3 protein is CASSIEGEFGEQYF. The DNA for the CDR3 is TGTGCCAGCAGTATCGAGGGGGAATTCGGGGAGCAGTACTTC.

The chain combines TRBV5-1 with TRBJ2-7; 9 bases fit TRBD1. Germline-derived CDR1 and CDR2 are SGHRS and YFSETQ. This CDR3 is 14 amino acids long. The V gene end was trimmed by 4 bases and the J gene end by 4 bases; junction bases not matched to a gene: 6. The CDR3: CASSPRQGGYEQYF. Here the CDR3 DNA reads TGCGCCAGCAGCCCGAGACAGGGGGGATACGAGCAGTACTTC.

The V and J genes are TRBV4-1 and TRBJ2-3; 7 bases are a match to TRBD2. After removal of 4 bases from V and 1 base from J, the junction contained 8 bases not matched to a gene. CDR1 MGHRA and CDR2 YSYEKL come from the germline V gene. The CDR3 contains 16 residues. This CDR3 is CASSPGGGVGTDTQYF. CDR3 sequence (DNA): TGCGCCAGCAGCCCGGGGGGAGGGGTGGGCACAGATACGCAGTATTTT.

CDR3 amino acids: CASRTGRRAEAFF. CDR3 DNA sequence: TGTGCCAGCAGGACAGGGAGGAGGGCTGAAGCTTTCTTT. The V gene is TRBV3-1 (or the pseudogene TRBV3-2), the J gene TRBJ1-1; 7 bases line up with TRBD1. V shed 6 bases and J 6 bases; nucleotides not matched to a gene: 7. The CDR3 runs to 13 residues. In germline, CDR1 is LGHDT, CDR2 YNNKEL (reference sequence).

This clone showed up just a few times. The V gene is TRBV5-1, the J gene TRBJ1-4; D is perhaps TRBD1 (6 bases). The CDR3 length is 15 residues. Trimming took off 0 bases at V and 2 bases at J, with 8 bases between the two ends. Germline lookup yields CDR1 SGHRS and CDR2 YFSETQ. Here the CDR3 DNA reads TGCGCCAGCAGCTTGGGTGACAGGACTAATGAAAAACTGTTTTTT. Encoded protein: CASSLGDRTNEKLFF.

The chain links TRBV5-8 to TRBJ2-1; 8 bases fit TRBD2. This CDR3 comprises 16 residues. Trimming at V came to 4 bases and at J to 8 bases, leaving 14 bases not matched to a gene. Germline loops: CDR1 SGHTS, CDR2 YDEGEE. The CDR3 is CASSLQSGGRAHEQFF. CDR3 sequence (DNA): TGTGCCAGCAGCCTCCAATCGGGGGGGCGAGCGCATGAGCAGTTCTTC.

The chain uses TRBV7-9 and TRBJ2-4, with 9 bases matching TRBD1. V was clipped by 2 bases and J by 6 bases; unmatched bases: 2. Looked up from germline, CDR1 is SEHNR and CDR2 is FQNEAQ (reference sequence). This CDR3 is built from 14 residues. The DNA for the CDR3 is TGTGCCAGCAGCTTACCGGACAGGGGAAACATTCAGTACTTC. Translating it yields CASSLPDRGNIQYF.

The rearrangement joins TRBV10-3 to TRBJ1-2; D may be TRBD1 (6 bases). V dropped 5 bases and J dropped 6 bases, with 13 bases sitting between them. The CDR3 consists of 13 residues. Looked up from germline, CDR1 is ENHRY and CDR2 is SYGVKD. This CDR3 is CAISTDSPNGYTF. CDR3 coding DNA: TGTGCCATCAGTACGGACAGCCCTAATGGCTACACCTTC.

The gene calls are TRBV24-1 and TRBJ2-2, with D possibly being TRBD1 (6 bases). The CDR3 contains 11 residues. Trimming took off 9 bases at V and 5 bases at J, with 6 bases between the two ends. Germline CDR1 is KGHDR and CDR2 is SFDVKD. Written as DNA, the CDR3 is TGTGCCACCCAGGGGACCGGGGAGCTGTTTTTT. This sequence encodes CATQGTGELFF.

CDR3 amino acids: CASSPRFANTGELFF. CDR3 nucleotide sequence: TGTGCCAGCTCACCTCGGTTCGCGAACACCGGGGAGCTGTTTTTT. The chain uses TRBV18 and TRBJ2-2; D ambiguous. The length of the CDR3 is 15 residues. Germline V gene sequence: CDR1 KGHSH, CDR2 LQKENI. Trimming took 3 bases from V and 0 from J, leaving 8 bases between them.

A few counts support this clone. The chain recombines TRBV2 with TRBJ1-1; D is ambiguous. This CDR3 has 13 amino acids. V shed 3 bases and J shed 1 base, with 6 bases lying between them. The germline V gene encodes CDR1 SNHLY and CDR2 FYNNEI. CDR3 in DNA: TGTGCCAGCAGTGAGCTTAGGAACACTGAAGCTTTCTTT. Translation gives CASSELRNTEAFF.